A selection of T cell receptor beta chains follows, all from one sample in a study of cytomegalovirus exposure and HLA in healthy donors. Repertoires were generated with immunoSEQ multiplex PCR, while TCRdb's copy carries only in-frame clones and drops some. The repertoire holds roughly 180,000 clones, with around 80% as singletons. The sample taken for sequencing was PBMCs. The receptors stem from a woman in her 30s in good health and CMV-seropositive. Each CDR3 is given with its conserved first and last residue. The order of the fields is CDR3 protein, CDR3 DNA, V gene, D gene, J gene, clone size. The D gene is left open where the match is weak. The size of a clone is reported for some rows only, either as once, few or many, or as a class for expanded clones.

CDR3aa: CASSRAGTGDTQYF
CDR3nt: TGTGCCAGTAGTAGAGCGGGTACCGGAGATACGCAGTATTTT
v_gene: TRBV19
d_gene: .
j_gene: TRBJ2-3
abundance: once

CDR3aa: CASSFKTTSNEKLFF
CDR3nt: TGTGCCAGCAGCTTTAAGACGACTTCTAATGAAAAACTGTTTTTT
v_gene: TRBV13
d_gene: .
j_gene: TRBJ1-4
abundance: .

CDR3aa: CASSYNGRTDTQYF
CDR3nt: TGTGCCAGCAGTTACAATGGGAGGACAGATACGCAGTATTTT
v_gene: TRBV6-5
d_gene: .
j_gene: TRBJ2-3
abundance: .

CDR3aa: CASQNRDLDIQYF
CDR3nt: TGTGCCAGCCAAAACAGGGATTTGGACATTCAGTACTTC
v_gene: TRBV27
d_gene: .
j_gene: TRBJ2-4
abundance: once

CDR3aa: CASSLVGRGAAPYTQYF
CDR3nt: TGTGCCAGCAGCTTAGTGGGGAGGGGCGCGGCCCCATATACGCAGTATTTT
v_gene: TRBV7-9
d_gene: TRBD2
j_gene: TRBJ2-3
abundance: .

CDR3aa: CASSKWTSGRSDEQFF
CDR3nt: TGTGCCAGCAGTAAGTGGACTAGCGGGAGAAGTGATGAGCAGTTCTTC
v_gene: TRBV2
d_gene: TRBD2
j_gene: TRBJ2-1
abundance: once

CDR3aa: CASSFTGGGEAFF
CDR3nt: TGTGCCAGCAGCTTCACAGGGGGGGGTGAAGCTTTCTTT
v_gene: TRBV11-2
d_gene: TRBD1
j_gene: TRBJ1-1
abundance: .

CDR3aa: CASSKDAAGSYEQYF
CDR3nt: TGCGCCAGCAGTAAGGACGCCGCGGGCTCCTACGAGCAGTACTTC
v_gene: TRBV10-1
d_gene: .
j_gene: TRBJ2-7
abundance: .

CDR3aa: CASSLSTGAIYEQYF
CDR3nt: TGTGCCAGCAGTTTATCGACAGGGGCAATTTACGAGCAGTACTTC
v_gene: TRBV27
d_gene: TRBD1
j_gene: TRBJ2-7
abundance: .

CDR3aa: CASSFGGQGTDTQYF
CDR3nt: TGCGCCAGCAGCTTCGGGGGGCAGGGAACAGATACGCAGTATTTT
v_gene: TRBV5-1
d_gene: .
j_gene: TRBJ2-3
abundance: few

CDR3aa: CASSLPSGTGGKYF
CDR3nt: TGTGCCAGCAGCTTGCCCTCCGGGACAGGGGGGAAGTACTTC
v_gene: TRBV5-8
d_gene: TRBD1
j_gene: TRBJ2-7
abundance: .

CDR3aa: CASRHQGASGTYNEQFF
CDR3nt: TGCGCCAGCAGGCACCAGGGGGCTAGCGGAACCTACAATGAGCAGTTCTTC
v_gene: TRBV5-1
d_gene: .
j_gene: TRBJ2-1
abundance: .

CDR3aa: CATASLAGVNEQFF
CDR3nt: TGTGCCACAGCTAGCTTAGCGGGAGTCAATGAGCAGTTCTTC
v_gene: TRBV6-1
d_gene: TRBD2
j_gene: TRBJ2-1
abundance: .

CDR3aa: CASSLGEGRKLFF
CDR3nt: TGTGCCAGCAGTTTAGGGGAGGGTAGAAAACTGTTTTTT
v_gene: TRBV28
d_gene: .
j_gene: TRBJ1-4
abundance: once

CDR3aa: CASSVRPAGGAYNEQFF
CDR3nt: TGCGCCAGCAGCGTTCGACCGGCGGGGGGGGCCTACAATGAGCAGTTCTTC
v_gene: TRBV5-1
d_gene: TRBD2
j_gene: TRBJ2-1
abundance: .

CDR3aa: CASGPGTEETQYF
CDR3nt: TGTGCTAGTGGTCCCGGGACTGAAGAGACCCAGTACTTC
v_gene: TRBV12-5
d_gene: .
j_gene: TRBJ2-5
abundance: .

CDR3aa: CAISGDWGNQPQHF
CDR3nt: TGTGCCATCAGCGGCGACTGGGGCAATCAGCCCCAGCATTTT
v_gene: TRBV10-3
d_gene: .
j_gene: TRBJ1-5
abundance: .

CDR3aa: CASSQEGAGNSGANVLTF
CDR3nt: TGTGCCAGCAGCCAAGAAGGGGCAGGAAACTCTGGGGCCAACGTCCTGACTTTC
v_gene: TRBV14
d_gene: .
j_gene: TRBJ2-6
abundance: .

CDR3aa: CASRHAQGANEQFF
CDR3nt: TGTGCCAGCAGACACGCACAGGGGGCGAATGAGCAGTTCTTC
v_gene: TRBV6-5
d_gene: TRBD1
j_gene: TRBJ2-1
abundance: .

CDR3aa: CASSLASTNEKLFF
CDR3nt: TGTGCCAGCAGCTTAGCCTCAACTAATGAAAAACTGTTTTTT
v_gene: TRBV7-8
d_gene: .
j_gene: TRBJ1-4
abundance: .

CDR3aa: CASSLARDRPIPMNTEAFF
CDR3nt: TGCGCCAGCAGCTTGGCGAGGGACAGGCCCATTCCGATGAACACTGAAGCTTTCTTT
v_gene: TRBV5-1
d_gene: TRBD1
j_gene: TRBJ1-1
abundance: .

CDR3aa: CASGLTRREQYF
CDR3nt: TGTGCCAGCGGGCTGACCCGTAGGGAGCAGTACTTC
v_gene: TRBV7-2
d_gene: .
j_gene: TRBJ2-7
abundance: .

CDR3aa: CAISESRQGGYGYTF
CDR3nt: TGTGCCATCAGTGAGTCCAGACAGGGTGGGTATGGCTACACCTTC
v_gene: TRBV10-3
d_gene: TRBD1
j_gene: TRBJ1-2
abundance: .

CDR3aa: CASSSTGTGSSYGYTF
CDR3nt: TGTGCCAGCAGCTCCACCGGGACAGGGTCGAGCTATGGCTACACCTTC
v_gene: TRBV7-9
d_gene: TRBD1
j_gene: TRBJ1-2
abundance: .

CDR3aa: CASSLVRGWPDTQYF
CDR3nt: TGTGCCAGCAGCTTGGTGCGCGGGTGGCCAGATACGCAGTATTTT
v_gene: TRBV5-6
d_gene: .
j_gene: TRBJ2-3
abundance: .

CDR3aa: CASSLGGQGADTQYF
CDR3nt: TGTGCCAGCAGCCTGGGGGGACAGGGCGCAGATACGCAGTATTTT
v_gene: TRBV5-8
d_gene: TRBD1
j_gene: TRBJ2-3
abundance: .

CDR3aa: CASSLQGLPNYGYTF
CDR3nt: TGTGCCAGCAGCCTACAGGGGTTACCTAACTATGGCTACACCTTC
v_gene: TRBV14
d_gene: TRBD1
j_gene: TRBJ1-2
abundance: .

CDR3aa: CASSLGGRSTDTQYF
CDR3nt: TGCGCCAGCAGCTTGGGAGGGAGGAGCACAGATACGCAGTATTTT
v_gene: TRBV5-1
d_gene: .
j_gene: TRBJ2-3
abundance: .

CDR3aa: CASSQGAILAGLSYEQYF
CDR3nt: TGCGCCAGCAGCCAAGGGGCGATACTAGCGGGACTTTCCTACGAGCAGTACTTC
v_gene: TRBV4-3
d_gene: TRBD2
j_gene: TRBJ2-7
abundance: .

CDR3aa: CASSTRFRAASYEQYF
CDR3nt: TGTGCCAGTAGTACCCGGTTTCGTGCCGCCTCCTACGAGCAGTACTTC
v_gene: TRBV19
d_gene: .
j_gene: TRBJ2-7
abundance: .

CDR3aa: CASSLESPSSYEQYF
CDR3nt: TGTGCCAGCAGCTTAGAATCCCCGAGCTCCTACGAGCAGTACTTC
v_gene: TRBV7-8
d_gene: .
j_gene: TRBJ2-7
abundance: .

CDR3aa: CASSLAGDPSVDTQYF
CDR3nt: TGTGCCAGCAGCTTGGCCGGGGATCCTTCGGTCGATACGCAGTATTTT
v_gene: TRBV5-6
d_gene: .
j_gene: TRBJ2-3
abundance: few

CDR3aa: CASSKEGVSSYNEQFF
CDR3nt: TGTGCCAGCAGCAAAGAGGGGGTCTCCTCCTACAATGAGCAGTTCTTC
v_gene: TRBV9
d_gene: .
j_gene: TRBJ2-1
abundance: .

CDR3aa: CASRARVYVNTEAFF
CDR3nt: TGTGCCAGCAGAGCCCGGGTATACGTGAACACTGAAGCTTTCTTT
v_gene: TRBV6-5
d_gene: .
j_gene: TRBJ1-1
abundance: .

CDR3aa: CSVGLANEQYF
CDR3nt: TGCAGCGTCGGACTAGCGAACGAGCAGTACTTC
v_gene: TRBV29-1
d_gene: TRBD2
j_gene: TRBJ2-7
abundance: .

CDR3aa: CASSLFEGVETQYF
CDR3nt: TGTGCCAGCAGCTTATTCGAAGGGGTAGAGACCCAGTACTTC
v_gene: TRBV5-6
d_gene: .
j_gene: TRBJ2-5
abundance: .

CDR3aa: CASSPGSNTGELFF
CDR3nt: TGTGCCAGCAGCCCCGGGAGCAACACCGGGGAGCTGTTTTTT
v_gene: TRBV5-6
d_gene: .
j_gene: TRBJ2-2
abundance: .

CDR3aa: CASSLRDTSYEQYF
CDR3nt: TGTGCCAGCAGTCTCCGGGACACCTCCTACGAGCAGTACTTC
v_gene: TRBV27
d_gene: .
j_gene: TRBJ2-7
abundance: .

CDR3aa: CASSPQMPNSGTPYEQYF
CDR3nt: TGCGCCAGCAGCCCACAGATGCCCAATAGCGGGACCCCCTACGAGCAGTACTTC
v_gene: TRBV5-1
d_gene: TRBD2
j_gene: TRBJ2-7
abundance: .

CDR3aa: CASGMPGTGAYEQYF
CDR3nt: TGTGCTAGTGGGATGCCGGGGACAGGGGCCTACGAGCAGTACTTC
v_gene: TRBV12-5
d_gene: TRBD1
j_gene: TRBJ2-7
abundance: .

CDR3aa: CASSLAGGGHEQYF
CDR3nt: TGCGCCAGCAGCTTGGCTGGGGGGGGCCACGAGCAGTACTTC
v_gene: TRBV5-1
d_gene: .
j_gene: TRBJ2-7
abundance: .

CDR3aa: CASSPGDSPYNEQFF
CDR3nt: TGTGCCAGCAGCCCGGGTGACAGTCCGTACAATGAGCAGTTCTTC
v_gene: TRBV5-6
d_gene: .
j_gene: TRBJ2-1
abundance: few

CDR3aa: CAISGGLAGTDTQYF
CDR3nt: TGTGCCATCAGTGGGGGACTAGCTGGCACAGATACGCAGTATTTT
v_gene: TRBV10-3
d_gene: TRBD2
j_gene: TRBJ2-3
abundance: .

CDR3aa: CSVNRGGADEQYF
CDR3nt: TGCAGCGTCAATCGCGGGGGCGCAGACGAGCAGTACTTC
v_gene: TRBV29-1
d_gene: .
j_gene: TRBJ2-7
abundance: .

CDR3aa: CASSGTGGLRYEQYF
CDR3nt: TGTGCCAGCAGCGGGACAGGGGGCTTGAGGTACGAGCAGTACTTC
v_gene: TRBV25-1
d_gene: TRBD1
j_gene: TRBJ2-7
abundance: .

CDR3aa: CASSGLAEGMIYNEQFF
CDR3nt: TGTGCCAGCAGTGGACTAGCGGAGGGCATGATCTACAATGAGCAGTTCTTC
v_gene: TRBV9
d_gene: TRBD2
j_gene: TRBJ2-1
abundance: .

CDR3aa: CASSRGLAGSGEQFF
CDR3nt: TGTGCCAGCAGCCGGGGACTAGCGGGATCCGGTGAGCAGTTCTTC
v_gene: TRBV7-3
d_gene: TRBD2
j_gene: TRBJ2-1
abundance: .

CDR3aa: CASSFGTQGEQFF
CDR3nt: TGCGCTAGCAGCTTCGGGACTCAAGGAGAGCAGTTCTTC
v_gene: TRBV5-1
d_gene: .
j_gene: TRBJ2-1
abundance: .

CDR3aa: CASSLGLAGIVSYEQYF
CDR3nt: TGTGCCAGCAGTTTGGGACTAGCGGGAATTGTTTCCTACGAGCAGTACTTC
v_gene: TRBV28
d_gene: TRBD2
j_gene: TRBJ2-7
abundance: .

CDR3aa: CAWRENRGMLTNEKLFF
CDR3nt: TGTGCCTGGAGAGAGAACAGGGGGATGCTTACTAATGAAAAACTGTTTTTT
v_gene: TRBV30
d_gene: TRBD1
j_gene: TRBJ1-4
abundance: .

CDR3aa: CATKGFRTEAFF
CDR3nt: TGTGCCACCAAGGGGTTTCGGACTGAAGCTTTCTTT
v_gene: TRBV6-1
d_gene: .
j_gene: TRBJ1-1
abundance: .

CDR3aa: CASSQPRTGSPMNTEAFF
CDR3nt: TGTGCCAGCAGCCAGCCCCGGACAGGATCCCCCATGAACACTGAAGCTTTCTTT
v_gene: TRBV7-9
d_gene: TRBD1
j_gene: TRBJ1-1
abundance: .

CDR3aa: CASSLGDRDYEQYF
CDR3nt: TGTGCCAGCAGTTTAGGGGACAGGGACTACGAGCAGTACTTC
v_gene: TRBV28
d_gene: TRBD1
j_gene: TRBJ2-7
abundance: .

CDR3aa: CASSSGTSVPYEQYF
CDR3nt: TGTGCCAGCAGCTCGGGGACTAGCGTTCCCTACGAGCAGTACTTC
v_gene: TRBV7-2
d_gene: TRBD2
j_gene: TRBJ2-7
abundance: once

CDR3aa: CASSHRSQAGNEKLFF
CDR3nt: TGTGCCAGCAGTCACCGGAGTCAGGCGGGAAATGAAAAACTGTTTTTT
v_gene: TRBV25-1
d_gene: .
j_gene: TRBJ1-4
abundance: .

CDR3aa: CASSGEYNQPQHF
CDR3nt: TGTGCCAGCAGTGGGGAGTACAATCAGCCCCAGCATTTT
v_gene: TRBV6-1
d_gene: .
j_gene: TRBJ1-5
abundance: .

CDR3aa: CASSLEPGEEKLFF
CDR3nt: TGTGCCAGCAGCTTGGAGCCAGGGGAGGAAAAACTGTTTTTT
v_gene: TRBV5-6
d_gene: .
j_gene: TRBJ1-4
abundance: .

CDR3aa: CSVGTGSSYNEQFF
CDR3nt: TGCAGCGTGGGGACAGGGAGCTCCTACAATGAGCAGTTCTTC
v_gene: TRBV29-1
d_gene: TRBD1
j_gene: TRBJ2-1
abundance: .

CDR3aa: CASSRGLAGDPQETQYF
CDR3nt: TGTGCCAGCAGCAGAGGACTAGCGGGAGATCCCCAAGAGACCCAGTACTTC
v_gene: TRBV21-1
d_gene: .
j_gene: TRBJ2-5
abundance: .